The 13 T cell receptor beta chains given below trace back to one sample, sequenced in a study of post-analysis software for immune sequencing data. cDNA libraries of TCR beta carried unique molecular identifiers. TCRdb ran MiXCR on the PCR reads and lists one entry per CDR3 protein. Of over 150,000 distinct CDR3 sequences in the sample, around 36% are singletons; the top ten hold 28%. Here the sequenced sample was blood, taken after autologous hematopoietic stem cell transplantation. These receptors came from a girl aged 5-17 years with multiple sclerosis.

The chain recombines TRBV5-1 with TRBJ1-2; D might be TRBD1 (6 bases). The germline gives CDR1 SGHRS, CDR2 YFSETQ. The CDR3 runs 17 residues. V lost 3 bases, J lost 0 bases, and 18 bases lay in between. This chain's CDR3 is CASSSRDYWTANYGYTF. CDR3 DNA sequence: TGCGCCAGCAGCTCCCGAGACTACTGGACAGCTAACTATGGCTACACCTTC.

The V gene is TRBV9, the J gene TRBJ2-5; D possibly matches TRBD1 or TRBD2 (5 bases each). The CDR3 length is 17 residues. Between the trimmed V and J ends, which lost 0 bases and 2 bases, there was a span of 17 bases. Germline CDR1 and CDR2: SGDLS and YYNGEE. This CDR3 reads CASSVDSRFWGQETQYF. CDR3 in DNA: TGTGCCAGCAGCGTAGATTCTCGGTTTTGGGGGCAAGAGACCCAGTACTTC.

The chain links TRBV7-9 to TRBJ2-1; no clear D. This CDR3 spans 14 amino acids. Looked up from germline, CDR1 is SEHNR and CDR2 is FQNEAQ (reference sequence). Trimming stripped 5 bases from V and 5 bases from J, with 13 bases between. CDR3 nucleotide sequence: TGTGCCAGCAGCCCAAGCATTTCCCACAATGAGCAGTTCTTC. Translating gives CASSPSISHNEQFF.

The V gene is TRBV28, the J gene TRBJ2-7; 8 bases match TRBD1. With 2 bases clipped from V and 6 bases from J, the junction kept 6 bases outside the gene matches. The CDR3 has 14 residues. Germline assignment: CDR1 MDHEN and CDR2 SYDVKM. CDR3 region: CASSLPGGAPEQYF. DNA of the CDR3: TGTGCCAGCAGTTTACCAGGGGGCGCGCCCGAGCAGTACTTC.

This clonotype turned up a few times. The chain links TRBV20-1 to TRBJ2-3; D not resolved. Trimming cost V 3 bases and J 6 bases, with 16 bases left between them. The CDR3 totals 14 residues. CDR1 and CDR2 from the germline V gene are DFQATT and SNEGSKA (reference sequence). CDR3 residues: CSASGQNLLDTQYF. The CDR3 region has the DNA TGCAGTGCTAGTGGGCAGAACCTCCTCGATACGCAGTATTTT.

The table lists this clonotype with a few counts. CDR3 in DNA: TGTGCCAGCAGTTTCTCCGGGATTAATGAGCAGTTCTTC. This translates into CASSFSGINEQFF. V is TRBV12-3 or TRBV12-4 and J is TRBJ2-1; D is perhaps TRBD2 (5 bases). V lost 3 bases and J 7 bases, leaving 10 bases between the germline ends. This CDR3 has 13 residues.

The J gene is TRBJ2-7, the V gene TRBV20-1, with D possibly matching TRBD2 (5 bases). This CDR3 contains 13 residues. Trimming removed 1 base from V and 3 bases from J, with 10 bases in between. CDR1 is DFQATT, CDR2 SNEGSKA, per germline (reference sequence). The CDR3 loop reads CSARAAGGYEQYF. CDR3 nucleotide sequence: TGCAGTGCTAGAGCGGCAGGAGGCTACGAGCAGTACTTC.

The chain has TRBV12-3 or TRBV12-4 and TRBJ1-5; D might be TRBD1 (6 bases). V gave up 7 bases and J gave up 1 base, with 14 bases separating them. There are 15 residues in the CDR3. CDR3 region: CASTTDRFSNQPQHF. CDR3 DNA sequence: TGTGCCAGCACCACCGACAGGTTCAGCAATCAGCCCCAGCATTTT.

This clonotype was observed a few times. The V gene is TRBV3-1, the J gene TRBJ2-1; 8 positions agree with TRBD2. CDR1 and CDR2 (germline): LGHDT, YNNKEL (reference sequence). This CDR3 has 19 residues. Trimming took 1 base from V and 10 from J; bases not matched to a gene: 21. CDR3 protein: CASSQVAGKGFYNEQEQFF. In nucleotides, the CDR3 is TGTGCCAGCAGCCAAGTAGCGGGAAAAGGGTTCTACAATGAGCAGGAGCAGTTCTTC.

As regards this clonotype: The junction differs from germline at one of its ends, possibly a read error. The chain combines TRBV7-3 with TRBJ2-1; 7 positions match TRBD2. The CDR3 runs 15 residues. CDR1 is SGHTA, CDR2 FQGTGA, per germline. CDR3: CASSQSSGHNNERFF. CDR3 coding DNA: TGTGCCAGCAGCCAGAGTAGCGGGCACAACAATGAGCGGTTCTTC. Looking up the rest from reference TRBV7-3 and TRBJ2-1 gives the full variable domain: GAGVSQTPSNKVTEKGKYVELRCDPISGHTALYWYRQSLGQGPEFLIYFQGTGAADDSGLPNDRFFAVRPEGSVSTLKIQRTERGDSAVYLCASSQSSGHNNERFFGPGTRLTVL.

CDR3 sequence: CSAVQDDRGAYEQYF. CDR3 bases: TGCAGTGCTGTCCAGGACGACAGGGGGGCCTACGAGCAGTACTTC. The chain links TRBV20-1 to TRBJ2-7; 9 bases are a match to TRBD1. The CDR3 runs to 15 residues. After removal of 5 bases from V and 2 bases from J, the junction contained 10 bases not matched to a gene. The V gene's germline CDR1 is DFQATT and CDR2 SNEGSKA (reference sequence).

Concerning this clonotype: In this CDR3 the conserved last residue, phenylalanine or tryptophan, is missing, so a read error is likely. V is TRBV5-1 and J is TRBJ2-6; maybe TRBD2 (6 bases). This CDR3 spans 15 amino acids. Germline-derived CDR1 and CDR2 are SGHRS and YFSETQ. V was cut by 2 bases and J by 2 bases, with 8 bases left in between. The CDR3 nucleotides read TGCGCCAGCAGCTTTGCGGGGACTGGGGCCAACGTCCTGACTTGC. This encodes CASSFAGTGANVLTC.

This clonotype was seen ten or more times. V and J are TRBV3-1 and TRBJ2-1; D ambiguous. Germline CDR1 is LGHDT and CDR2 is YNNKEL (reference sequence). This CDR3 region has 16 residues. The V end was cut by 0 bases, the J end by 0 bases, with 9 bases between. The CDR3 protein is CASSQDSALSYNEQFF. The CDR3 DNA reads TGTGCCAGCAGCCAAGATTCGGCCCTCTCCTACAATGAGCAGTTCTTC.